This TCR beta chain was recovered during a study of CD8 T cells in ankylosing spondylitis. Study-level findings and limits: It appeared that ankylosing spondylitis blood was characterized by a TCR beta motif of seven or eight highly homologous variants. The authors reported significant enrichment of disease-linked clones in matched ankylosing spondylitis synovial fluid.

With molecular barcodes, quantitative 5'-RACE was used to make the TCR beta libraries. TCRdb re-analysed the 5' RACE reads in MiXCR, keeping a single row per CDR3 protein. The sample includes roughly 220,000 distinct CDR3 sequences, over 9.5% of them seen just once. This clonotype occurred a few times. Its target is unknown. The CDR3 is made up of 14 amino acids. The trim removed 2 bases at V and 6 bases at J, leaving 3 bases unmatched. CDR1 LGHNT and CDR2 FRNRAP come from the germline V gene. The sample was blood, either unsorted or a sorted T cell fraction (not recorded which). The source of this sequence is a male donor with ankylosing spondylitis or in good health (not recorded which). This chain joins TRBV12-5 and TRBJ2-2; TRBD2 matches 7 bases. The CDR3: CASGLTGGSGELFF. The CDR3 DNA reads TGTGCTAGTGGTTTGACCGGGGGGTCCGGGGAGCTGTTTTTT.